The 24 T cell receptor beta chains reported below all come from one sample, sequenced in a study of shared clonotypes between healthy human individuals. Selected positively for CCR7 and CD45RO-negative, naive CD8 cells excluded terminally differentiated effector memory CD45RA+ cells. Clones were read by immunoSEQ multiplex PCR, and TCRdb kept only the in-frame ones, dropping some. The profile shows some 2.1 million clones, approximately 94% of them singletons. The sample comprised naive CD8+ T cells sorted from blood. Receptors were obtained from a young man in good health.

The rearrangement links TRBV5-1 to TRBJ1-6; 12 bases are a match to TRBD1. With V trimmed by 4 bases and J by 5 bases, 4 bases remained unmatched. Germline V gene sequence: CDR1 SGHRS, CDR2 YFSETQ. The CDR3 sequence is 16 residues long. CDR3 region: CASSAGQGADNSPLHF. As DNA, the CDR3 is TGCGCCAGCAGCGCGGGACAGGGGGCTGATAATTCACCCCTCCACTTT.

This clone was found once. The chain recombines TRBV6-1 with TRBJ2-7; D uncertain. CDR1 is MNHNS, CDR2 SASEGT, per germline. There are 13 residues in the CDR3. V gave up 5 bases and J gave up 4 bases, with 12 bases separating them. The CDR3 loop reads CASSWGTLYEQYF. CDR3 DNA sequence: TGTGCCAGCAGTTGGGGAACACTTTACGAGCAGTACTTC.

The V and J genes are TRBV27 and TRBJ2-2, with TRBD2 identical over 13 bases. Unmatched junction bases numbered 5, after V lost 3 bases and J lost 7 bases. CDR1 and CDR2 (germline): MNHEY, SMNVEV (reference sequence). The CDR3 is made up of 16 amino acids. The CDR3 reads CASSLWTSGSFGELFF. CDR3 DNA: TGTGCCAGCAGTTTGTGGACTAGCGGGAGTTTCGGGGAGCTGTTTTTT.

The chain carries TRBV5-5 and TRBJ1-5; 9 bases fit TRBD1. CDR3 length equals 15 residues. The ends lost 4 bases at V and 7 bases at J; junction bases unmatched: 9. From germline, CDR1 is SGHKS and CDR2 YYEKEE (reference sequence). The CDR3 DNA is TGTGCCAGCAGCCCCTCCGGGACAGGGAACCAGCCCCAGCATTTT. It codes for CASSPSGTGNQPQHF.

The chain is built from TRBV7-9 and TRBJ2-2; 13 bases are shared with TRBD2. The V gene's germline CDR1 is SEHNR and CDR2 FQNEAQ (reference sequence). The CDR3 consists of 19 residues. The trim removed 5 bases at V and 7 bases at J, leaving 16 bases unmatched. The CDR3 DNA reads as TGTGCCAGCAGCGACTCATTACTAGCGGGAGGGCCTGTTGACGGGGAGCTGTTTTTT. Its protein product is CASSDSLLAGGPVDGELFF.

The rearrangement joins TRBV4-1 to TRBJ1-1, with D hard to call. The V end lost 5 bases, the J end lost 5 bases, and 9 bases lay between the germline ends. Germline V gene data show CDR1 as MGHRA and CDR2 as YSYEKL. This CDR3 is 12 amino acids long. Here the CDR3 DNA reads TGCGCCAGCAGCGAAGTGGGGACTGAAGCTTTCTTT. Its protein product is CASSEVGTEAFF.

V and J are TRBV7-9 and TRBJ2-3, with 12 bases that match TRBD2. The CDR3 loop spans 17 amino acids. Germline-derived CDR1 and CDR2 are SEHNR and FQNEAQ (reference sequence). Trimming took 0 bases from V and 4 from J; bases not matched to a gene: 5. This chain's CDR3 is CASSLATSGRMADTQYF. CDR3 bases: TGTGCCAGCAGCTTAGCGACTAGCGGGAGAATGGCAGATACGCAGTATTTT.

A few counts support this clone. V usage is TRBV9 and J usage is TRBJ2-2; tentatively, D is TRBD2 (6 bases). Trimming removed 3 bases from V and 4 bases from J, with 10 bases in between. From germline, CDR1 is SGDLS and CDR2 YYNGEE. CDR3 length: 14 amino acids. CDR3: CASSAGLLTGELFF. CDR3 DNA: TGTGCCAGCAGCGCGGGACTTCTCACCGGGGAGCTGTTTTTT.

The rearrangement uses TRBV4-1 and TRBJ2-7, with D perhaps TRBD2 (5 bases). Germline CDR1 and CDR2: MGHRA and YSYEKL. The CDR3 runs to 14 residues. The V gene lost 2 bases and the J gene lost 0 bases, with 8 bases spanning the gap. The CDR3, as DNA: TGCGCCAGCAGCCAAATTGGGAGCTCCTACGAGCAGTACTTC. Its protein product is CASSQIGSSYEQYF.

J is TRBJ2-1 and V is TRBV7-6, with 7 bases that match TRBD2. Unmatched junction bases numbered 14, after V lost 5 bases and J lost 7 bases. Per germline, CDR1 SGHVS and CDR2 FNYEAQ. This CDR3 comprises 16 residues. The CDR3 DNA follows: TGTGCCAGCAGCCCGTCTCTAGCGGCAGGCGGGAATGAGCAGTTCTTC. Translated, it gives CASSPSLAAGGNEQFF.

The chain joins TRBV2 to TRBJ2-7, with D possibly matching TRBD1 (5 bases). Germline CDR1 reads SNHLY; CDR2 reads FYNNEI. Trimming pared 0 bases from V and 5 bases from J, leaving 17 bases between. The CDR3 runs to 16 residues. The CDR3 here is CASSEAPGVLGHEQYF. Written as DNA, the CDR3 is TGTGCCAGCAGTGAAGCGCCGGGCGTTTTGGGGCACGAGCAGTACTTC.

This clone turned up a few times. The chain couples TRBV27 to TRBJ2-7; D gene uncertain. CDR3 length: 13 amino acids. Germline V gene lookup returns CDR1 MNHEY and CDR2 SMNVEV (reference sequence). Trimming removed 6 bases from V and 2 bases from J, with 11 bases in between. CDR3 amino acids: CASRGSGTYEQYF. For the CDR3, the DNA is TGTGCCAGCAGAGGGTCGGGCACCTACGAGCAGTACTTC.

The J gene is TRBJ1-2, the V gene TRBV19, with D maybe TRBD1 (5 bases). Trimming took 3 bases from V and 4 from J, leaving 15 bases between them. CDR1 and CDR2 from the germline V gene are LNHDA and SQIVND (reference sequence). There are 15 residues in the CDR3. The CDR3 reads CASSISGRNSYGYTF. In DNA, the CDR3 is TGTGCCAGTAGTATTTCAGGGAGGAATTCCTATGGCTACACCTTC.

Turning to this clone: The same CDR3 arises from other DNA sequences in this sample as well. The chain carries TRBV7-9 and TRBJ2-7; D ambiguous. This CDR3 has 13 amino acids. Trimming cost V 0 bases and J 2 bases, with 5 bases left between them. CDR1 and CDR2 from the germline V gene are SEHNR and FQNEAQ (reference sequence). As DNA, the CDR3 is TGTGCCAGCAGCTTAGCTGCCACCTACGAGCAGTACTTC. It specifies CASSLAATYEQYF.

The chain combines TRBV5-1 with TRBJ2-5, with a possible D match to TRBD2 (5 bases). The J call may be incorrect, as the DNA end agrees better with TRBJ2-7. The length of the CDR3 is 15 residues. CDR1 and CDR2 (germline): SGHRS, YFSETQ. The CDR3 loop reads CASSFLEGSTYEQYF. The CDR3, as DNA: TGCGCCAGCAGCTTCCTAGAGGGATCCACCTACGAGCAGTACTTC.

V and J are TRBV6-5 and TRBJ2-2, with D uncertain. Germline V gene data show CDR1 as MNHEY and CDR2 as SVGAGI. CDR3 length: 13 amino acids. Trimming removed 1 base from V and 7 bases from J, with 7 bases in between. This chain's CDR3 is CASSYLAFGELFF. CDR3 nucleotides: TGTGCCAGCAGTTACTTGGCATTCGGGGAGCTGTTTTTT.

The genes are TRBV12-5 and TRBJ1-1; D not resolved. The V and J ends lost 2 bases and 9 bases respectively, with 4 bases between them. The CDR3 spans 10 residues. Germline CDR1 reads LGHNT; CDR2 reads FRNRAP. This CDR3 reads CASGLPQAFF. The CDR3 DNA reads as TGTGCTAGTGGTTTGCCTCAAGCTTTCTTT.

V gene TRBV7-9 combines with J gene TRBJ1-1; tentatively, D is TRBD1 (6 bases). With 5 bases removed from V and 5 bases from J, the gap between germline ends came to 12 bases. The CDR3 extends over 13 amino acids. Germline CDR1 SEHNR, CDR2 FQNEAQ (reference sequence). The CDR3 region has the DNA TGTGCCAGCAGCGGAGGACAGCAAACTGAAGCTTTCTTT. It translates to CASSGGQQTEAFF.

The J gene is TRBJ1-1, the V gene TRBV19, with 9 bases aligning to TRBD1. Unmatched junction bases numbered 12, after V lost 2 bases and J lost 5 bases. CDR3 size: 17 residues. CDR1 and CDR2 (germline): LNHDA, SQIVND (reference sequence). The DNA of the CDR3 is TGTGCCAGTAGTATACTACCCGGGACAGGGCTGAGGACTGAAGCTTTCTTT. It encodes CASSILPGTGLRTEAFF.

The V call is TRBV5-4, the J call TRBJ2-3; D unclear. This CDR3 comprises 12 residues. Germline CDR1 and CDR2: SGHNT and YYREEE (reference sequence). V was clipped by 4 bases and J by 3 bases, with 6 bases between them. As DNA, the CDR3 is TGTGCCAGCAGCGCCCCTACAGATACGCAGTATTTT. It is translated as CASSAPTDTQYF.

Only one count was recorded for this clone. The V gene is TRBV4-1, the J gene TRBJ2-7; TRBD1 agrees at 7 bases. From germline, CDR1 is MGHRA and CDR2 YSYEKL. V trimming: 4 bases; J trimming: 2 bases; junction bases outside the gene matches: 8. This CDR3 region has 15 residues. The CDR3 nucleotides read TGCGCCAGCAGCCCCCGGGACAGTTCAACCTACGAGCAGTACTTC. This sequence encodes CASSPRDSSTYEQYF.

For this clone: The identical CDR3 is also encoded by other nucleotide sequences in the sample. The chain carries TRBV7-9 and TRBJ2-3; D is uncertain. V lost 3 bases, J lost 3 bases, and 4 bases lay in between. The CDR3 contains 12 residues. Looked up from germline, CDR1 is SEHNR and CDR2 is FQNEAQ (reference sequence). In DNA form, the CDR3 reads TGTGCCAGCAGCTTTGGTACAGATACGCAGTATTTT. Amino acid sequence: CASSFGTDTQYF.

The chain combines TRBV5-1 with TRBJ1-2; D gene ambiguous. This CDR3 contains 13 residues. Trimming removed 3 bases at V and 1 base at J, with 7 bases between. From germline, CDR1 is SGHRS and CDR2 YFSETQ. For the CDR3, the DNA is TGCGCCAGCAGCTCACAGATTAACTATGGCTACACCTTC. It translates to CASSSQINYGYTF. Drawing the rest from reference TRBV5-1 and TRBJ1-2, the complete variable domain is KAGVTQTPRYLIKTRGQQVTLSCSPISGHRSVSWYQQTPGQGLQFLFEYFSETQRNKGNFPGRFSGRQFSNSRSEMNVSTLELGDSALYLCASSSQINYGYTFGSGTRLTVV.

V is TRBV15 and J is TRBJ1-4, with unresolved D. Between the trimmed V and J ends, which lost 0 bases and 5 bases, there was a span of 22 bases. The CDR3 runs to 19 residues. The germline V gene has CDR1 LNHNV and CDR2 YYDKDF (reference sequence). CDR3 residues: CATSRDYRAASLINEKLFF. The CDR3 DNA follows: TGTGCCACCAGCAGAGATTACCGGGCCGCGTCCCTGATAAATGAAAAACTGTTTTTT. Full variable domain (outside the CDR3, taken from reference TRBV15 and TRBJ1-4): DAMVIQNPRYQVTQFGKPVTLSCSQTLNHNVMYWYQQKSSQAPKLLFHYYDKDFNNEADTPDNFQSRRPNTSFCFLDIRSPGLGDTAMYLCATSRDYRAASLINEKLFFGSGTQLSVL.